The 20 T cell receptor beta chains below were found in one sample sequenced in a study of blood T cells in healthy people across ages (dated by TCRdb to 2014 to 2015). The method was 5' RACE. Sequencing instrument: Illumina HiSeq 2500. The second PCR ran for roughly 7 to 12 cycles and used a J-beta primer mix along with a sample-barcoded 5' primer. TCRdb cleaned the public reads at Q25 with fastp, built clones with MiXCR and kept in-frame beta chains. Entries are consolidated by CDR3 protein sequence, retaining the most common genes and DNA. The sample data list 780,000 or so distinct CDR3 sequences, and around a quarter of these were observed just once. Jointly, the top ten make up approximately 4% of the sample. These same records also appear under a second study, on T cells of mothers and their children.

The sample taken for sequencing was blood. The origin of the receptors is a boy aged 5-17 years in good health.

The chain joins TRBV6-2 or TRBV6-3 to TRBJ2-5; 9 bases line up with TRBD2. This CDR3 is built from 16 residues. The V segment lost 2 bases and the J segment 2 bases; nucleotides outside the gene matches: 6. Germline V gives CDR1 MNHEY, CDR2 SVGEGT. CDR3 residues: CASSYPAGGPQETQYF. As DNA, the CDR3 is TGTGCCAGCAGTTACCCGGCGGGAGGGCCTCAAGAGACCCAGTACTTC.

The chain links TRBV11-2 to TRBJ2-5; 8 nucleotides align to TRBD1. This CDR3 contains 16 residues. Germline loops: CDR1 SGHAT, CDR2 FQNNGV. V shed 6 bases and J 5 bases; nucleotides not matched to a gene: 14. CDR3 sequence (DNA): TGTGCCAGCAGTTCGCCGGGACAGGTCCTTCACGAGACCCAGTACTTC. Its protein is CASSSPGQVLHETQYF.

This clonotype was seen only a few times. The V and J genes are TRBV9 and TRBJ1-2; D is perhaps TRBD1 (6 bases). Deletions cut 3 bases from V and 8 bases from J, with 17 bases between. CDR1 SGDLS and CDR2 YYNGEE come from the germline V gene. The length of the CDR3 is 14 residues. The CDR3 DNA sequence: TGTGCCAGCAGCGGGAGCTGGGGGGGCAACGGCTACACCTTC. This translates into CASSGSWGGNGYTF. The variable domain in full, completed from reference TRBV9 and TRBJ1-2, reads DSGVTQTPKHLITATGQRVTLRCSPRSGDLSVYWYQQSLDQGLQFLIQYYNGEERAKGNILERFSAQQFPDLHSELNLSSLELGDSALYFCASSGSWGGNGYTFGSGTRLTVV.

J is TRBJ2-3 and V is TRBV6-1; the D gene is possibly TRBD1 (6 bases). V was pared by 2 bases and J by 4 bases, with 13 bases between. Germline values: CDR1 MNHNS, CDR2 SASEGT. The CDR3 runs 15 residues. The CDR3 region is CASSELEQGPDTQYF. CDR3 coding DNA: TGTGCCAGCAGTGAACTCGAACAGGGACCAGATACGCAGTATTTT.

The chain links TRBV12-3 or TRBV12-4 to TRBJ1-4, with a tentative D call TRBD1 (5 bases). The CDR3 is made up of 16 amino acids. V lost 6 bases, J lost 3 bases, and 17 bases lay in between. CDR3 DNA sequence: TGTGCCAGCAGCCCTACCGGGACTTGGGCTAATGAAAAACTGTTTTTT. It encodes CASSPTGTWANEKLFF.

Points on this clonotype: A much larger clone lies a single base off, so this may be a read error. This chain joins TRBV2 and TRBJ2-2, with TRBD1 matching 12 bases. Germline CDR1 is SNHLY and CDR2 is FYNNEI. The CDR3 covers 15 residues. The CDR3 nucleotides read TGTGCCAGCTCACCGGGACAGGGGGCTACCGGGGCGCTGTTTTTT. It translates to CASSPGQGATGALFF.

This clonotype was seen only a few times. The J gene is TRBJ2-7, the V gene TRBV6-2 or TRBV6-3; 8 positions match TRBD2. The CDR3 spans 15 residues. Per germline, CDR1 MNHEY and CDR2 SVGEGT. J gave up 2 bases and V 5 bases, and 8 bases lay outside the gene matches. DNA for the CDR3: TGTGCCAGCAGTGAACGGGGGGGTACTACCTACGAGCAGTACTTC. Translating it yields CASSERGGTTYEQYF.

The J gene is TRBJ2-5, the V gene TRBV29-1, with TRBD1 identical over 7 bases. The CDR3 runs to 12 residues. The trim removed 6 bases at V and 4 bases at J, leaving 5 bases unmatched. Germline-derived CDR1 and CDR2 are SQVTM and ANQGSEA. CDR3 protein: CSVRDSGETQYF. CDR3 bases: TGCAGCGTCCGGGACAGCGGAGAGACCCAGTACTTC.

This clonotype was observed a handful of times. J is TRBJ2-7 and V is TRBV20-1, with 7 positions matching TRBD1. Germline CDR1 and CDR2: DFQATT and SNEGSKA (reference sequence). The CDR3 has 15 residues. V dropped 2 bases and J dropped 2; count of bases not matched to a gene: 9. The CDR3 sequence is CSARYYRGLPYEQYF. CDR3 coding DNA: TGCAGTGCTAGATATTACAGGGGTCTCCCCTACGAGCAGTACTTC.

The V call is TRBV5-1, the J call TRBJ2-2; perhaps TRBD1 as D (6 bases). V was shortened by 4 bases and J by 0 bases, with 10 bases between the two germline ends. This CDR3 spans 15 amino acids. Germline CDR1 is SGHRS and CDR2 is YFSETQ. The CDR3 sequence is CASSGGGANTGELFF. The CDR3 nucleotides read TGCGCCAGCAGCGGTGGGGGCGCGAACACCGGGGAGCTGTTTTTT.

The chain couples TRBV3-1 to TRBJ2-7; D is perhaps TRBD1 (6 bases). Trimming pared 4 bases from V and 2 bases from J, leaving 18 bases between. Looked up from germline, CDR1 is LGHDT and CDR2 is YNNKEL (reference sequence). This CDR3 region has 16 residues. The CDR3: CASSLRGRGFPYEQYF. The CDR3 bases are TGTGCCAGCAGCCTAAGGGGAAGGGGGTTCCCCTACGAGCAGTACTTC.

The chain recombines TRBV7-2 with TRBJ2-5; the match to TRBD1 covers 7 bases. The CDR3 extends over 16 amino acids. V was pared by 5 bases and J by 3 bases, with 12 bases of the junction left unmatched. Per the germline V gene, CDR1 is SGHTA and CDR2 is FQGNSA. Written as DNA, the CDR3 is TGTGCCAGCAGCCGTAGGGGGACAGCAACGAAAGAGACCCAGTACTTC. As protein: CASSRRGTATKETQYF.

The V and J genes are TRBV20-1 and TRBJ2-3, with D possibly matching TRBD2 (6 bases). Germline CDR1 and CDR2: DFQATT and SNEGSKA (reference sequence). The CDR3 length is 19 residues. V lost 0 bases, J lost 6 bases, and 28 bases lay in between. CDR3 protein: CSARDLFGAGTYYTDTQYF. The CDR3 coding sequence is TGCAGTGCTAGAGATCTTTTTGGAGCAGGGACTTACTACACGGATACGCAGTATTTT.

The chain employs TRBV20-1 and TRBJ2-1, with D uncertain. Germline V gives CDR1 DFQATT, CDR2 SNEGSKA (reference sequence). The CDR3 extends over 12 amino acids. Between the trimmed V and J ends, which lost 4 bases and 6 bases, there was a span of 10 bases. The CDR3 sequence: CSAIRDTNEQFF. In DNA, the CDR3 is TGCAGTGCTATCCGAGACACCAATGAGCAGTTCTTC.

The V gene is TRBV7-3, the J gene TRBJ1-1, with a possible D match to TRBD1 (5 bases). Trimming took 1 base from V and 5 from J, leaving 8 bases between them. Germline V gene lookup returns CDR1 SGHTA and CDR2 FQGTGA. This CDR3 contains 13 residues. CDR3 DNA sequence: TGTGCCAGCAGCTTAATGACAGAGACTGAAGCTTTCTTT. Amino acids: CASSLMTETEAFF.

On this clonotype: At one of its ends the junction is not consistent with the germline gene, which may arise from a read error. The rearrangement links TRBV4-3 to TRBJ2-7, with TRBD1 matching over 10 bases. The J call may be mistaken, given a closer DNA end match to TRBJ2-1. Germline V gene lookup returns CDR1 LGHNA and CDR2 YSLEER. The CDR3 sequence is 17 residues long. As DNA, the CDR3 is TGCGCCGGCAGCCAAGATTTAGCCGGGACAGGGGACGATGAGCAGTTCTTC. This sequence encodes CAGSQDLAGTGDDEQFF.

This clonotype has a handful of counts. This sequence joins TRBV18 and TRBJ2-7; perhaps TRBD1 as D (6 bases). V gave up 5 bases and J gave up 5 bases, with 19 bases separating them. The germline V gene encodes CDR1 KGHSH and CDR2 LQKENI. This CDR3 has 15 residues. In DNA form, the CDR3 reads TGTGCCAGCTCATCAGCAGGGGATGCGGTCAACGAGCAGTACTTC. Its translation is CASSSAGDAVNEQYF. Looking up the rest from reference TRBV18 and TRBJ2-7 gives the full variable domain: NAGVMQNPRHLVRRRGQEARLRCSPMKGHSHVYWYRQLPEEGLKFMVYLQKENIIDESGMPKERFSAEFPKEGPSILRIQQVVRGDSAAYFCASSSAGDAVNEQYFGPGTRLTVT.

The chain employs TRBV29-1 and TRBJ1-1, with D uncertain. The V gene lost 0 bases and the J gene lost 3 bases, with 14 bases spanning the gap. Germline V gene sequence: CDR1 SQVTM, CDR2 ANQGSEA. The CDR3 has 15 amino acids. CDR3 loop: CSVEDFLGGDTEAFF. The CDR3 DNA reads as TGCAGCGTTGAAGATTTTCTAGGCGGAGACACTGAAGCTTTCTTT.

The chain links TRBV5-1 to TRBJ2-7; 7 bases map to TRBD1. The V segment lost 2 bases and the J segment 2 bases; nucleotides outside the gene matches: 10. The CDR3 contains 16 residues. Germline CDR1 SGHRS, CDR2 YFSETQ. As DNA, the CDR3 is TGCGCCAGCAGCTTCCGACAGGGCGCGCCTCCCTACGAGCAGTACTTC. It codes for CASSFRQGAPPYEQYF.

The chain links TRBV5-1 to TRBJ1-1; perhaps TRBD1 as D (5 bases). Germline loops: CDR1 SGHRS, CDR2 YFSETQ. The V end lost 4 bases, the J end lost 1 base, and 11 bases lay between the germline ends. This CDR3 is 14 amino acids long. The CDR3 loop is CASSRDGQNTEAFF. The CDR3 DNA reads TGCGCCAGCAGCCGCGACGGACAGAACACTGAAGCTTTCTTT. Filled out from reference TRBV5-1 and TRBJ1-1, the complete variable domain reads KAGVTQTPRYLIKTRGQQVTLSCSPISGHRSVSWYQQTPGQGLQFLFEYFSETQRNKGNFPGRFSGRQFSNSRSEMNVSTLELGDSALYLCASSRDGQNTEAFFGQGTRLTVV.